This paragraph covers one T cell receptor beta chain sequence. The antigen remains undetermined. The sample originates from a study of siplizumab effects on memory and regulatory T cells. Study conclusions and caveats: No functional test confirmed suppression by proliferating siplizumab-culture Tregs. There were only a minor fraction of alloreactive clones that mapped to unstimulated subsets. Memory cells that were CD4+ and unstimulated gave rise to alloreactive sequences, which siplizumab significantly reduced.

For every sample, some 9 x 10^4 TCR templates were assayed. The assay was immunoSEQ multiplex PCR, and TCRdb's table has in-frame clones only and misses some. The sample contains 80,000 to 130,000 clones, about 93% of which appear only once. The receptor's source is a human donor in good health. Material for sequencing was Tregs sorted from blood.

The CDR3 loop is CASRISTGGVTGELFF. The CDR3 DNA reads TGTGCCAGCCGGATTTCGACAGGGGGAGTAACCGGGGAGCTGTTTTTT. The chain joins TRBV27 to TRBJ2-2; 9 bases fit TRBD1. CDR3 length equals 16 residues. J was trimmed by 5 bases and V by 8 bases; bases with no gene match: 12. Germline V gives CDR1 MNHEY, CDR2 SMNVEV (reference sequence).